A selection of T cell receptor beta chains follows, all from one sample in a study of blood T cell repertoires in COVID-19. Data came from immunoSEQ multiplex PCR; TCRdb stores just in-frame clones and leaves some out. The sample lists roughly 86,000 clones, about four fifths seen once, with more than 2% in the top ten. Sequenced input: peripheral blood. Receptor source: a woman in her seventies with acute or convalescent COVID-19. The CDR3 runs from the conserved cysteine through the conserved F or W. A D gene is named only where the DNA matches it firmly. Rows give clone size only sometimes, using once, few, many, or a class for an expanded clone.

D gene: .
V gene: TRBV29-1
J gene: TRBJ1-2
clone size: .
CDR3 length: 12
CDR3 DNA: TGCAGCGTTGAGACAGGCCACTATGGCTACACCTTC
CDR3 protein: CSVETGHYGYTF

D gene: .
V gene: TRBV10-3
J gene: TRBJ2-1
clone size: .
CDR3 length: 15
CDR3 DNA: TGTGCCATCAAACCTGGGGGGGCAGGCAACAATGAGCAGTTCTTC
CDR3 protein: CAIKPGGAGNNEQFF

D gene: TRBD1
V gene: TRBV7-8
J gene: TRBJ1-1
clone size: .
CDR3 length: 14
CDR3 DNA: TGTGCCAGCAGTCCACAGGGGTCGAACACTGAAGCTTTCTTT
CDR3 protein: CASSPQGSNTEAFF

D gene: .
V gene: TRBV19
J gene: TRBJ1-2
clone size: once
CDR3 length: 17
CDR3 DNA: TGTGCCAGTAGTATAATCCCCGCGGGTAATAGTCTCTATGGCTACACCTTC
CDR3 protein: CASSIIPAGNSLYGYTF

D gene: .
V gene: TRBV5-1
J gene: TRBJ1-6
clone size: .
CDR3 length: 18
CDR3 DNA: TGCGCCAGCAGCTTGGCTTCGGGGTTTAGCTCCTATAATTCACCCCTCCACTTT
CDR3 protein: CASSLASGFSSYNSPLHF

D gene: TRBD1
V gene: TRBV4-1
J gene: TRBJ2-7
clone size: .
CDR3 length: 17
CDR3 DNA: TGCGCCAGCAGCCATCAACCCACGGGACAGGGATACTACGAGCAGTACTTC
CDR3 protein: CASSHQPTGQGYYEQYF

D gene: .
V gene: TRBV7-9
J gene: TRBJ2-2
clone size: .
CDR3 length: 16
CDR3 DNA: TGTGCCAGCAGCTTACGGGATGGGGTGTACACCGGGGAGCTGTTTTTT
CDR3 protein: CASSLRDGVYTGELFF

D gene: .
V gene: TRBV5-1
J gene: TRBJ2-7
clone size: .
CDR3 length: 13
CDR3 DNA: TGCGCCAGCAGCTTCAGGGAAAGGGACGAGCAGTACTTC
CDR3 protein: CASSFRERDEQYF

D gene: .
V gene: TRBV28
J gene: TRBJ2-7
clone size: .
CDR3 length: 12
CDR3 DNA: TGTGCCAGCAGCCCTCAGGTCTACGAGCAGTACTTC
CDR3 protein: CASSPQVYEQYF

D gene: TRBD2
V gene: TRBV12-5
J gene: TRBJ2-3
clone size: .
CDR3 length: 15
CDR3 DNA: TGTGCTAGTGGTCCCAGCGGGGCTGGCACAGATACGCAGTATTTT
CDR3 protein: CASGPSGAGTDTQYF

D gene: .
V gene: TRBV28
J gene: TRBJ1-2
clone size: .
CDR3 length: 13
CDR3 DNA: TGTGCCAGCAGTTCTGTGGGGGCAAATGGCTACACCTTC
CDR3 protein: CASSSVGANGYTF

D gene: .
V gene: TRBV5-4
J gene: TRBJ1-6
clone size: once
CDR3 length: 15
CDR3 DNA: TGTGCCAGCAGCCCAGGACAGCATATCAATTCACCCCTCCACTTT
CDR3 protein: CASSPGQHINSPLHF

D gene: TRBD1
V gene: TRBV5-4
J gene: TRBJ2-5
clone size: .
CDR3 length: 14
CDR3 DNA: TGTGCCAGCAGGGCCGGACAGGGCGAGGAGACCCAGTACTTC
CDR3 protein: CASRAGQGEETQYF

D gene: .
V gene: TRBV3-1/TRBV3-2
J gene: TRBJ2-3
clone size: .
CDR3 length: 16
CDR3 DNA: TGTGCCAGCAGCCCCTGGCGCGCGGGGGCGAGAGATACGCAGTATTTT
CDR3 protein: CASSPWRAGARDTQYF

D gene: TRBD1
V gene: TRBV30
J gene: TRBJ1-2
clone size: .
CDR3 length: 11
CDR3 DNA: TGTGCCTGGAAAACAGGGGATGGCTACACCTTC
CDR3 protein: CAWKTGDGYTF

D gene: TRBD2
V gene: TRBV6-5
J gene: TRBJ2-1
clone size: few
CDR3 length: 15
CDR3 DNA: TGTGCCAGCAGTTACCTCGGGGGGACCACCAATGAGCAGTTCTTC
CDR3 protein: CASSYLGGTTNEQFF

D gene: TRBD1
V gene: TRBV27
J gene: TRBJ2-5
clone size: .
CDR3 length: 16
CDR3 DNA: TGTGCCAGCCGAGGACAGGGTTATGACTACCAAGAGACCCAGTACTTC
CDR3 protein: CASRGQGYDYQETQYF

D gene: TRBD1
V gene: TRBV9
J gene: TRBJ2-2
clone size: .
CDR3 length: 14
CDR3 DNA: TGTGCCAGCAGCGTAGTGACAGGGGGCGGGGAGCTGTTTTTT
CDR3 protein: CASSVVTGGGELFF

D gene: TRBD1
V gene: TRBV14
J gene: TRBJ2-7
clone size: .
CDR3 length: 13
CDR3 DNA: TGTGCCAGCAGACTGACAGGGATCAACGAGCAGTACTTC
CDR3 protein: CASRLTGINEQYF

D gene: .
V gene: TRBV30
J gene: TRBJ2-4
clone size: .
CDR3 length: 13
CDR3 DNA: TGTGCCTGGAGTGGAACAACGCGGGCCATTCAGTACTTC
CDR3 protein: CAWSGTTRAIQYF

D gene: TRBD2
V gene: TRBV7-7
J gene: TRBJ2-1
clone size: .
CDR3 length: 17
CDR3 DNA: TGTGCTAGCAGCTTAGCCCTTAGCGGGGGCCAATACAATGAGCAGTTCTTC
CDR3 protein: CASSLALSGGQYNEQFF

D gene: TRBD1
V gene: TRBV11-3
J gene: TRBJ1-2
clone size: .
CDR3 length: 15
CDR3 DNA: TGTGCCAGCAGCCTGACCGGGACAGGGCCTTATGGCTACACCTTC
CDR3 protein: CASSLTGTGPYGYTF

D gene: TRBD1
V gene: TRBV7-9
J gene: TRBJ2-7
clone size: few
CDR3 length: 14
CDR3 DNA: TGTGCCAGCAGCCCCCCAGGACAGGGTGACGAGCAGTACTTC
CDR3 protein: CASSPPGQGDEQYF

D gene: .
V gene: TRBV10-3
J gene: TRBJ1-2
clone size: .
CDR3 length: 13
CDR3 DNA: TGTGCCATCAGTGATGAAGAGGTGAACGGCTACACCTTC
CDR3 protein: CAISDEEVNGYTF

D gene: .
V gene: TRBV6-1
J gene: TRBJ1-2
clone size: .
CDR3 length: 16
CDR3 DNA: TGTGCCAGCAGTGATCTTACGGGGGGCAGTAACTATGGCTACACCTTC
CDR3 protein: CASSDLTGGSNYGYTF

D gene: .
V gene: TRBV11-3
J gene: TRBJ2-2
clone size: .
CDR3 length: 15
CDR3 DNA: TGTGCCAGCAGCCTACAGGGTCCGTACACCGGGGAGCTGTTTTTT
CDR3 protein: CASSLQGPYTGELFF

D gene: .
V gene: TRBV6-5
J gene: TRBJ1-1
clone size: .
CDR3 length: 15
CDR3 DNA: TGTGCCAGCAGTTACTCGAACTATCTCCGCTCTGAAGCTTTCTTT
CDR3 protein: CASSYSNYLRSEAFF

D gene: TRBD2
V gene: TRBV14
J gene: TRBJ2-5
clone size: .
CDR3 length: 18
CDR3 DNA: TGTGCCAGCAGCCAAAGGGGGGCCGGGACTAGCGGCAAAGAGACCCAGTACTTC
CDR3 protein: CASSQRGAGTSGKETQYF

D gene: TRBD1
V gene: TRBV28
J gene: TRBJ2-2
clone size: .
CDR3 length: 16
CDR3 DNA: TGTGCCAGCTTCGGCTTCCGAGGGGGCGTTGGCGGGGAGCTGTTTTTT
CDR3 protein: CASFGFRGGVGGELFF

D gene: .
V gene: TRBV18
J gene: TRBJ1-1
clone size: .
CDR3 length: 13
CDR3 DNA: TGTGCCAGCTCATACGCAGTGAACACTGAAGCTTTCTTT
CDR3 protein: CASSYAVNTEAFF

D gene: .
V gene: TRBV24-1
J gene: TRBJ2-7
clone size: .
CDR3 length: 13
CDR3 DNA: TGTGCCACCTGGGGGACTCGAGGTTACGAGCAGTACTTC
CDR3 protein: CATWGTRGYEQYF